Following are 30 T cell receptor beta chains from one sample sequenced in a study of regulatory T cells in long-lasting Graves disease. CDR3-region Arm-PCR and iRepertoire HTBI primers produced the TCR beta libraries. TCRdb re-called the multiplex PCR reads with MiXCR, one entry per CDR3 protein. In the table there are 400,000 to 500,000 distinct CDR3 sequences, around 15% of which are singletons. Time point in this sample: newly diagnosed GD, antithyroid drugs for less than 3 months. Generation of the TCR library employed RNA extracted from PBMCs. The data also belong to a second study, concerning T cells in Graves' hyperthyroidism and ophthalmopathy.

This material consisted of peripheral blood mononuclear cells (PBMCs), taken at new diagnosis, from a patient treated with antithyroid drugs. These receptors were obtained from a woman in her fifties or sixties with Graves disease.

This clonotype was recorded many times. The CDR3 sequence: CASSRRTVSYEQYF. CDR3 DNA sequence: TGTGCCAGCAGCCGGAGGACGGTCTCCTACGAGCAGTACTTC. The chain recombines TRBV5-6 with TRBJ2-7; maybe TRBD2 (5 bases). The length of the CDR3 is 14 residues. The germline gives CDR1 SGHDT, CDR2 YYEEEE. Trimming removed 4 bases at V and 0 bases at J, with 11 bases between.

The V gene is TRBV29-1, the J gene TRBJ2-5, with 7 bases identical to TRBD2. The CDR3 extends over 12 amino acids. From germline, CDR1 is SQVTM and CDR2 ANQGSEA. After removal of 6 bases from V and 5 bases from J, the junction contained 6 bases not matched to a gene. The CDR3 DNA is TGCAGCGTGGGGGGGGAAGACGAGACCCAGTACTTC. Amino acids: CSVGGEDETQYF.

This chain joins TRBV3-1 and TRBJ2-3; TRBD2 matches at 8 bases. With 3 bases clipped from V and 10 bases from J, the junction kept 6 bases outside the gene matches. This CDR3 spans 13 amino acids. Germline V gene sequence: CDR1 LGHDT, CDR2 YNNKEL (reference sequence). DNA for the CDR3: TGTGCCAGCAGCCAGATCGGGGGGGGCCCGCAGTATTTT. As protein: CASSQIGGGPQYF.

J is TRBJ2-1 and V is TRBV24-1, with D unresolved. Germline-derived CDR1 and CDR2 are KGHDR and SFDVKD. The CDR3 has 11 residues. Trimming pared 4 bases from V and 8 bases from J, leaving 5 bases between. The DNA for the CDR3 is TGTGCCACCAGTGAATACGATGAGCAGTTCTTC. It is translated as CATSEYDEQFF.

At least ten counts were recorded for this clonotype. The CDR3 is CASSGLAGSYEQYF. The CDR3 DNA follows: TGTGCCAGCAGTGGGCTAGCGGGGAGCTACGAGCAGTACTTC. The rearrangement links TRBV2 to TRBJ2-7; TRBD2 agrees at 9 bases. With V trimmed by 4 bases and J by 3 bases, 4 bases remained unmatched. CDR1 is SNHLY and CDR2 is FYNNEI in the germline V gene. This CDR3 has 14 amino acids. Full variable domain (remainder filled in from reference TRBV2 and TRBJ2-7): EPEVTQTPSHQVTQMGQEVILRCVPISNHLYFYWYRQILGQKVEFLVSFYNNEISEKSEIFDDQFSVERPDGSNFTLKIRSTKLEDSAMYFCASSGLAGSYEQYFGPGTRLTVT.

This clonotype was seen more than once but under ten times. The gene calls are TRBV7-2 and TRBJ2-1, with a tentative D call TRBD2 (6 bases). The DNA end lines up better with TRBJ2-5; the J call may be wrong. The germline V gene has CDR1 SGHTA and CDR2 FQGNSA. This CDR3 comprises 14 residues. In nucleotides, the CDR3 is TGTGCCAGCAGCTTAGGGACTACTAGAGAGACCCAGTACTTC. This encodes CASSLGTTRETQYF.

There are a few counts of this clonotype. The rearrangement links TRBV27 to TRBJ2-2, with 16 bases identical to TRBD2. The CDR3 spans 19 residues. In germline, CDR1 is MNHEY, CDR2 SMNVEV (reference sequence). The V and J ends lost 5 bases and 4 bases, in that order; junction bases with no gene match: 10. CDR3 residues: CASSLLGLAGGPGTGELFF. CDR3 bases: TGTGCCAGCAGTCTACTGGGACTAGCGGGAGGGCCGGGCACCGGGGAGCTGTTTTTT.

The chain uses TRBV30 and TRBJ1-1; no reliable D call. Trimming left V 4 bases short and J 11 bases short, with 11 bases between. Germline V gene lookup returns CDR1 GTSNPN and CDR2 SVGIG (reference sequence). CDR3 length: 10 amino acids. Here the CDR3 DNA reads TGTGCCTGGAAGATGAGGAACGCTTTCTTT. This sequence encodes CAWKMRNAFF.

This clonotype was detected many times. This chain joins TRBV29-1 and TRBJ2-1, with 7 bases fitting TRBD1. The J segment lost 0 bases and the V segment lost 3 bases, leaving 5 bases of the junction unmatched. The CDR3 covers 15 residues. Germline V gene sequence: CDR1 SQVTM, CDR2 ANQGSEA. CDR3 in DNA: TGCAGCGTTGAGTCCAGGGACAGCTCCTACAATGAGCAGTTCTTC. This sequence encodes CSVESRDSSYNEQFF.

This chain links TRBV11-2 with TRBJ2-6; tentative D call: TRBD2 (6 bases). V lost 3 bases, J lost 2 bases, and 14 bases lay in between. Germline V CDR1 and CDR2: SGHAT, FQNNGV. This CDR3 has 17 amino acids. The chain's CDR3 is CASSFRFREAGANVLTF. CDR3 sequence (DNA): TGTGCCAGCAGCTTTCGGTTCAGGGAGGCTGGGGCCAACGTCCTGACTTTC.

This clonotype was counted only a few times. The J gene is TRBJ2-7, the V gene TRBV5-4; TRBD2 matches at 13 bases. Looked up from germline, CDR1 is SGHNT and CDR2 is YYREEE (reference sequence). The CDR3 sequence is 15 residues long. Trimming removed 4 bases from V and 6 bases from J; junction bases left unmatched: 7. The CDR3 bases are TGTGCCAGCAGCCCAGGGACTAGCGGGAATTTCGAGCAGTACTTC. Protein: CASSPGTSGNFEQYF. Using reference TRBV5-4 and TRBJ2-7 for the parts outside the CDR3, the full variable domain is ETGVTQSPTHLIKTRGQQVTLRCSSQSGHNTVSWYQQALGQGPQFIFQYYREEENGRGNFPPRFSGLQFPNYSSELNVNALELDDSALYLCASSPGTSGNFEQYFGPGTRLTVT.

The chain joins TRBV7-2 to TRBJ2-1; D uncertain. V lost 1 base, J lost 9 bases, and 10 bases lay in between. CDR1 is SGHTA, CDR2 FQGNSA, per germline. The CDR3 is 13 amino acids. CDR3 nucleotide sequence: TGTGCCAGCAGCTTAGAGGTTAGCATTGAGCAGTTCTTC. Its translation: CASSLEVSIEQFF.

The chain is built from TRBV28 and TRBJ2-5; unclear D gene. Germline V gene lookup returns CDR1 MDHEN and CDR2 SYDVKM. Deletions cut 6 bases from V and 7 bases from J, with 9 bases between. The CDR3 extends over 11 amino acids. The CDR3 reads CASSSWGTQYF. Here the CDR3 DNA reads TGTGCCAGCAGCTCGTGGGGGACCCAGTACTTC.

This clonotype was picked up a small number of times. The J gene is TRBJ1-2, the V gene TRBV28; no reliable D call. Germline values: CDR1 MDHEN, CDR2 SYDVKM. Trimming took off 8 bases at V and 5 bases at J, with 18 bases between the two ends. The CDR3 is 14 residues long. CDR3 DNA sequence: TGTGCCAGCCAGGAGGCTGTGTATATATATGGCTACACCTTC. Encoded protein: CASQEAVYIYGYTF.

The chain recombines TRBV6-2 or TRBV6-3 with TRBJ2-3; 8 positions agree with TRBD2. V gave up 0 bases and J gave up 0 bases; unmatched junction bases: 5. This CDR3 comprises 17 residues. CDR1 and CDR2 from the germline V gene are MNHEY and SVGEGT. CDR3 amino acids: CASSYSTGGQSTDTQYF. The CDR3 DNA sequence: TGTGCCAGCAGTTACTCCACGGGGGGGCAAAGCACAGATACGCAGTATTTT.

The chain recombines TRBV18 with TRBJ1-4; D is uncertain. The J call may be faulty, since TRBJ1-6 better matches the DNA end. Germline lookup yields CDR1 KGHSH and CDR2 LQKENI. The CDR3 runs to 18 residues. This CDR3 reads CASSPLMKGGSLNSPLHF. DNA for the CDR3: TGTGCCAGCTCACCACTAATGAAGGGAGGTTCCCTCAATTCACCCCTCCACTTT.

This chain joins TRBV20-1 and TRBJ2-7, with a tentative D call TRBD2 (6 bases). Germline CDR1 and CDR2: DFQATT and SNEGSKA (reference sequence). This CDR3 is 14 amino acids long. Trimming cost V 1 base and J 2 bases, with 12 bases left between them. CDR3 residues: CSARGGMGTYEQYF. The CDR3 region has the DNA TGCAGTGCTAGAGGCGGGATGGGAACCTACGAGCAGTACTTC.

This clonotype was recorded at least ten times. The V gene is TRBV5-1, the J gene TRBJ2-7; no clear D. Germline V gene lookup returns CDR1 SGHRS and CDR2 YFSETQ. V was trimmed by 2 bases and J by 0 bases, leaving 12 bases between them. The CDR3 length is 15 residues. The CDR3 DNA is TGCGCCAGCAGCTTTGGGCCGATAAGCTCCTACGAGCAGTACTTC. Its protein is CASSFGPISSYEQYF.

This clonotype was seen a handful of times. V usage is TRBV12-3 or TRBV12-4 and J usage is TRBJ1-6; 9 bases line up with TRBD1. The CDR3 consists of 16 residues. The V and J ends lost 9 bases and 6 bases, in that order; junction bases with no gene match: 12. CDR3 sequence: CASSPRTGVFNSPLHF. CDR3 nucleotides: TGTGCCAGTTCCCCCAGGACAGGGGTTTTTAATTCACCCCTCCACTTT.

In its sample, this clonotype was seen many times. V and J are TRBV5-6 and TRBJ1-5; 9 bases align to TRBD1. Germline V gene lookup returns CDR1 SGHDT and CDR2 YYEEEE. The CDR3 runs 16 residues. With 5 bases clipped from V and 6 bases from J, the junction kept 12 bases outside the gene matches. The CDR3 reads CASSAWDRALVQPQHF. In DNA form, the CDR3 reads TGTGCCAGCAGTGCATGGGACAGGGCTCTGGTTCAGCCCCAGCATTTT.

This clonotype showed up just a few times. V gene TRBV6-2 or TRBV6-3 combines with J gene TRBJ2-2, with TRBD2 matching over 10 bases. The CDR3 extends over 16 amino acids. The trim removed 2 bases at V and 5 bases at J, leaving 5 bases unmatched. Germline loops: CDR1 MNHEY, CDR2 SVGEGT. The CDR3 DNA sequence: TGTGCCAGCAGTTACCTAGCGGGAGTAAAAACCGGGGAGCTGTTTTTT. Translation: CASSYLAGVKTGELFF.

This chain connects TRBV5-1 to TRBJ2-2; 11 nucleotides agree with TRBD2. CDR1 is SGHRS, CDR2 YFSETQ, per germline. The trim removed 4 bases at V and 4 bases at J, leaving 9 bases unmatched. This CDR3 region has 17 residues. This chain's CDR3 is CASSKELAGGVTGELFF. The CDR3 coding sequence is TGCGCCAGCAGCAAGGAGCTAGCGGGAGGCGTCACCGGGGAGCTGTTTTTT.

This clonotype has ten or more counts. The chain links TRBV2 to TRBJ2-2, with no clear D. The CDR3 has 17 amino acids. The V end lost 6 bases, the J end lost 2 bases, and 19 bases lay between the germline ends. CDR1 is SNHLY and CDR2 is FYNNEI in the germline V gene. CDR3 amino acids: CASRDTNMYANTGELFF. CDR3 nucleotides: TGTGCCAGCAGGGATACTAATATGTATGCTAACACCGGGGAGCTGTTTTTT.

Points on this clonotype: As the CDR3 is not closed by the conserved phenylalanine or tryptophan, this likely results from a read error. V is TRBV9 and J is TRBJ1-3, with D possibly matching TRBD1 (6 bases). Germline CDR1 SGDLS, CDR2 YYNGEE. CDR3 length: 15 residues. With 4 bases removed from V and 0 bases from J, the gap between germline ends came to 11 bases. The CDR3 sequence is CASSPQGLSGNTIYS. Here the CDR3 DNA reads TGTGCCAGCAGCCCCCAGGGGCTCTCTGGAAACACCATATATTCT.

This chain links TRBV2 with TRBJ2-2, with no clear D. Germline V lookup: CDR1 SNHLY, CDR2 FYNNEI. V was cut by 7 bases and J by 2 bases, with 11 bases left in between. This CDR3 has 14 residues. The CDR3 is CASTRRENTGELFF. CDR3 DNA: TGTGCCAGCACTAGAAGGGAAAACACCGGGGAGCTGTTTTTT.

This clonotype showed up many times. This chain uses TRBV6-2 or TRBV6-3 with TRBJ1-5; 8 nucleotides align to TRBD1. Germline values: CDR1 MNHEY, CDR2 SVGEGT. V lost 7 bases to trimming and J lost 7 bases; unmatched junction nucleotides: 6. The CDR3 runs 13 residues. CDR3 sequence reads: CASNAGGRQPQHF. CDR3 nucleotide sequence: TGTGCCAGCAATGCAGGGGGCCGGCAGCCCCAGCATTTT.

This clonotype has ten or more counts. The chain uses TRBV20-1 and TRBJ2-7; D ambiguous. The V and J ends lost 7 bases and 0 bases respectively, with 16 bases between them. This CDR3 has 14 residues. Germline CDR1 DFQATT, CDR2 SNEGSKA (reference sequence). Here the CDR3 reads CSGVGTGSSYEQYF. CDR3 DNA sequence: TGCAGTGGGGTTGGTACCGGAAGCTCCTACGAGCAGTACTTC.

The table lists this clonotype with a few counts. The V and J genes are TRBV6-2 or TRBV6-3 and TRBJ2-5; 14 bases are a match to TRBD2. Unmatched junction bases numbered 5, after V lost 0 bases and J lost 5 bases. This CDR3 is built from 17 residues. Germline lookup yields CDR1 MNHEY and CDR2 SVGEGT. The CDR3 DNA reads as TGTGCCAGCAGTTACTCCCGACTAGCGGGAGGGGGGGAGACCCAGTACTTC. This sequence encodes CASSYSRLAGGGETQYF.

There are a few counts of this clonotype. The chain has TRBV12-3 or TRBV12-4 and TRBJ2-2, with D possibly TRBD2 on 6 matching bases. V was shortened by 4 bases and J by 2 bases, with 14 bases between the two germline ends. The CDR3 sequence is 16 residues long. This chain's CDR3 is CASSWVGTPNTGELFF. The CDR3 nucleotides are TGTGCCAGCAGTTGGGTCGGGACTCCTAACACCGGGGAGCTGTTTTTT.

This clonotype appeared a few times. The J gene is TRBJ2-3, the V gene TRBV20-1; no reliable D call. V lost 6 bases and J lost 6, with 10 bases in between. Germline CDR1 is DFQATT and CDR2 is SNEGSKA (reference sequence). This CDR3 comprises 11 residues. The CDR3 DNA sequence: TGCAGTGCGCCCGTTTGGGATACGCAGTATTTT. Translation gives CSAPVWDTQYF.